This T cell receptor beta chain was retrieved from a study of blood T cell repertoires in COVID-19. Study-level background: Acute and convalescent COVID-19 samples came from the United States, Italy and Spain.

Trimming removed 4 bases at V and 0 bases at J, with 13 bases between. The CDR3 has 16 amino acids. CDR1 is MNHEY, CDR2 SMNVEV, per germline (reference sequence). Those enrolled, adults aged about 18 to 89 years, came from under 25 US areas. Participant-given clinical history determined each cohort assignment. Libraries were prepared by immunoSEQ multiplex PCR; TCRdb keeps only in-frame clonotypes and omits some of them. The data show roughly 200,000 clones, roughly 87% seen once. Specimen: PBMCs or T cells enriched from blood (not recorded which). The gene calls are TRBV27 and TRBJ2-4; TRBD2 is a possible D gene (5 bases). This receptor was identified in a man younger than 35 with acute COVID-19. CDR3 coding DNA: TGTGCCAGCAGTTCGTTTTACGGGATAGCCAAAAACATTCAGTACTTC. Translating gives CASSSFYGIAKNIQYF.